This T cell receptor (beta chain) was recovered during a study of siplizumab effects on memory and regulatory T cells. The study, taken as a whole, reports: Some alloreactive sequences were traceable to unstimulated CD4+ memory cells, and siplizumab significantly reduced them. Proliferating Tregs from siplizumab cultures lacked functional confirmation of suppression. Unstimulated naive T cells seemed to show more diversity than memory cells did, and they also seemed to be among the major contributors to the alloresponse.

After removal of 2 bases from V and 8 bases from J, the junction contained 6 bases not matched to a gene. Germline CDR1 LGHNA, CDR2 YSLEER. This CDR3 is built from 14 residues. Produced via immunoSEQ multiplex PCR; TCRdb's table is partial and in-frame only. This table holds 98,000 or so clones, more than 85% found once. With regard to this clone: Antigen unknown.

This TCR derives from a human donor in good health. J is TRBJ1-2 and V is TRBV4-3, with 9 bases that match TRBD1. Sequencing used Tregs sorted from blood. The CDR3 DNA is TGCGCCAGCAGCCAACTAACAGGGGGCGACGGCTACACCTTC. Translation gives CASSQLTGGDGYTF.